Listed below are T cell receptor beta chains from one sample, sequenced in a study of T-cell reconstitution after alpha-beta-depleted transplantation in children. MiXCR was run by TCRdb on the PCR reads, yielding one entry per CDR3 protein. The sample yields a few hundred thousand distinct CDR3 sequences, over 7.5% seen once. The sequencing here drew on peripheral blood, taken 360 days after TCRalphabeta/CD19-depleted stem cell transplant. The receptors stem from a female patient aged 2-9 years who had a stem cell transplant for Fanconi anemia, so the T cells may come from the graft donor. Both conserved end residues are part of each CDR3.

>TRBJ1-6|TRBV11-2|15
CASSLLPLSDSPLHF
>TRBJ2-7|TRBV7-2|17
CASGRPLGQAGFYEQYF
>TRBJ1-2|TRBV18|16
CASSPTGLDRVNGYTF
>TRBJ1-2|TRBV28|14
CASRSTGGNYGYTF
>TRBJ1-1|TRBV10-3|13
CAITGDMNTEAFF
>TRBJ2-5|TRBV5-1|15
CASSFTDRDQETQYF
>TRBJ2-5|TRBV5-1|14
CASSLDTGQETQYF
>TRBJ1-1|TRBV4-2|15
CASCGGRHLNTEAFF
>TRBJ1-3|TRBV9|15
CASSVGGNSGNTIYF
>TRBJ2-3|TRBV9|15
CASSETGTSTDTQYF
>TRBJ2-3|TRBV28|15
CASSEDRARTDTQYF
>TRBJ2-1|TRBV4-2|14
CASSPGRGYNEQFF
>TRBJ1-5|TRBV4-3|14
CASSQDYRNQPQHF
>TRBJ1-3|TRBV5-1|13
CASSLARGNTIYF
>TRBJ2-3|TRBV20-1|13
CSPKVLSTDTQYF
>TRBJ2-3|TRBV20-1|18
CSALRGLAGGQSTDTQYF
>TRBJ2-1|TRBV7-9|15
CASSRQGINYNEQFF
>TRBJ2-2|TRBV5-1|14
CASSRGTNTGELFF
>TRBJ1-4|TRBV15|15
CATSRVPQGGEKLFF
>TRBJ1-1|TRBV7-6|13
CASSLAYGGEAFF
>TRBJ2-7|TRBV5-7|13
CASAGLAVYEQYF
>TRBJ2-2|TRBV9|15
CASSVAGGPTGELFF
>TRBJ1-2|TRBV28|15
CASNNVDRGGYGYTF
>TRBJ2-2|TRBV7-9|16
CASSAELAGGTGELFF
>TRBJ1-5|TRBV7-2|13
CATSPTGNQPQHF
>TRBJ2-7|TRBV4-1|14
CASSQELATYEQYF
>TRBJ2-7|TRBV7-9|12
CASSLSPIEQYF
>TRBJ1-2|TRBV2|12
CASSGTAYGYTF
>TRBJ2-1|TRBV29-1|15
CSVMGGGPVYNEQFF
>TRBJ1-2|TRBV18|16
CASSPGQGLVNYGYTF
>TRBJ1-4|TRBV5-1|16
CASSLDTGAGSEKLFF
>TRBJ1-5|TRBV18|15
CASSRSPNSNQPQHF
>TRBJ1-5|TRBV25-1|16
CASSERGQGSNQPQHF
>TRBJ1-5|TRBV18|13
CASSPSSIEPQHF
>TRBJ2-1|TRBV5-6|17
CASSLALTSGTHNEQFF
>TRBJ2-3|TRBV20-1|17
CSASHSGGPTSTDTQYF
>TRBJ2-2|TRBV12-3/TRBV12-4|16
CASSSSGTANTGELFF
>TRBJ2-1|TRBV12-3/TRBV12-4|16
CASTINSPQGRGEQFF
>TRBJ2-7|TRBV29-1|13
CSVGGLGAYEQYF
>TRBJ2-1|TRBV7-8|16
CASSLAGGGTYNEQFF
>TRBJ1-6|TRBV5-1|14
CASSLQDSHSPLHF
>TRBJ2-1|TRBV20-1|13
CSARGTNQHEQFF
>TRBJ1-2|TRBV11-2|13
CASSSTGPHGYTF
>TRBJ1-2|TRBV6-9|11
CASSYAPGYTF
>TRBJ2-3|TRBV6-5|11
CASSPGHTQYF
>TRBJ1-1|TRBV6-5|12
CASSYPSGGAFF
>TRBJ1-1|TRBV12-3/TRBV12-4|13
CASGAGGKWGAFF
>TRBJ2-5|TRBV12-3/TRBV12-4|12
CAIRSRQETQYF
>TRBJ2-1|TRBV6-1|15
CASRSLAGAYNEQFF
>TRBJ2-3|TRBV7-8|16
CASSLAWREVPDTQYF
>TRBJ1-5|TRBV20-1|15
CSASAADSLNQPQHF
>TRBJ1-2|TRBV5-1|13
CASSLAPDYGYTF
>TRBJ2-7|TRBV4-2|13
CASSQRKLYEQYF